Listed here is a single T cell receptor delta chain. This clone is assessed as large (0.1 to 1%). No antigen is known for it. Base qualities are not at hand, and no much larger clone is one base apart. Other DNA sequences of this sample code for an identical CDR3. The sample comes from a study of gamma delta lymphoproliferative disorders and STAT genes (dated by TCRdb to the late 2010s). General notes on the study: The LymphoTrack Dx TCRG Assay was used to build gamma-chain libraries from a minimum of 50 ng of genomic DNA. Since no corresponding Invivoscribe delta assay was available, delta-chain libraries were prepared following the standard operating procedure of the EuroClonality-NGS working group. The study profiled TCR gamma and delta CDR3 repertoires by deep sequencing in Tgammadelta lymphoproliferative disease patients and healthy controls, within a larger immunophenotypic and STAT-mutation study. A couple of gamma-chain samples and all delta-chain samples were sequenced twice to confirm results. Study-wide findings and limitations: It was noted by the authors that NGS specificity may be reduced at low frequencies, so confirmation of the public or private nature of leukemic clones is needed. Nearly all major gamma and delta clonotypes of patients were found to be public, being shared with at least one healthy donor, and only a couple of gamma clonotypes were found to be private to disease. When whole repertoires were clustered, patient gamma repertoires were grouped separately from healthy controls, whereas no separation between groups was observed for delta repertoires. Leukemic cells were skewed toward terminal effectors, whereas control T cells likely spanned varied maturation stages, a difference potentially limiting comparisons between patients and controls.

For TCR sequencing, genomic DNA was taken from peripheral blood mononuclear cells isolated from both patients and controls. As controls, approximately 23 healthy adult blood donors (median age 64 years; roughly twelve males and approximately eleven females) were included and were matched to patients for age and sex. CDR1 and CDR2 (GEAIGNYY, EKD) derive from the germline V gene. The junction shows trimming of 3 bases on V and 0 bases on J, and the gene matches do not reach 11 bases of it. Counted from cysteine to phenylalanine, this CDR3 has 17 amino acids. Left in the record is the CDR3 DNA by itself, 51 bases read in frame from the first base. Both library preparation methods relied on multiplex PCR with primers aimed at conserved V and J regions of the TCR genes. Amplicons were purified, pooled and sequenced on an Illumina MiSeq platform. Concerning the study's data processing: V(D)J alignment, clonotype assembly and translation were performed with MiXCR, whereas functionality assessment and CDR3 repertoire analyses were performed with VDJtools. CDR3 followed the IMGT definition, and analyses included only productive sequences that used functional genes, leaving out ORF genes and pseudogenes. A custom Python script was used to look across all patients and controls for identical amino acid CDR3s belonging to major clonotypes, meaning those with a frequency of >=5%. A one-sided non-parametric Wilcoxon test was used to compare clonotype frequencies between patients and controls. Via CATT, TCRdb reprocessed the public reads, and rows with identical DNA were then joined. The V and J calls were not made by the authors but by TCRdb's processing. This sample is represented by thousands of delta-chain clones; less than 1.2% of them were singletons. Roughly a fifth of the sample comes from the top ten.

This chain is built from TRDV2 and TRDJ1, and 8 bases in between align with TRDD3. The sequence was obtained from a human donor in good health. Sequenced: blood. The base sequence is TGTGCCTGTGACGAGGTACTGGGGGGACCTAACACCGATAAACTCATCTTT. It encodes CACDEVLGGPNTDKLIF.